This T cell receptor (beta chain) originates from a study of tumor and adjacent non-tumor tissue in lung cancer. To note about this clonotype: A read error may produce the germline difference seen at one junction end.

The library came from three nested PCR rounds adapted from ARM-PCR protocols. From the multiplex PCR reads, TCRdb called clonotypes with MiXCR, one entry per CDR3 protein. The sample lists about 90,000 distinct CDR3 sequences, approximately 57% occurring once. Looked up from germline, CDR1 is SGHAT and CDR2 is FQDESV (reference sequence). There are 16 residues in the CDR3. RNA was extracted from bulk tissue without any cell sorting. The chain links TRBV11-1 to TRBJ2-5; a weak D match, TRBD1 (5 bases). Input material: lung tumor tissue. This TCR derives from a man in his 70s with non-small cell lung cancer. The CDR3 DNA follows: TGTTCCAGCAGCTTAGAGGTGACAGCAGTGGTCGAGACCCAGTGCTTC. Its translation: CSSSLEVTAVVETQCF. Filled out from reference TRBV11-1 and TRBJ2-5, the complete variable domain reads EAEVAQSPRYKITEKSQAVAFWCDPISGHATLYWYRQILGQGPELLVQFQDESVVDDSQLPKDRFSAERLKGVDSTLKIQPAELGDSAMYLCSSSLEVTAVVETQCFGPGTRLLVL.